The clone carrying this T cell receptor beta chain came up many times. The data derive from a study of glioma-infiltrating T cells. Trimming stripped 4 bases from V and 0 bases from J, with 14 bases between. The CDR3 has 16 residues. Germline lookup yields CDR1 SGHRS and CDR2 YFSETQ. TCR alpha and beta CDR3 regions were amplified from RNA using iRepertoire nested multiplex PCR. MiXCR, run by TCRdb on the multiplex PCR reads, gives a single entry per CDR3 protein. The sample lists around 43,000 distinct CDR3 sequences, about a fifth seen once, with around 5.8% in the top ten. The rearrangement links TRBV5-1 to TRBJ2-1; no clear D. The sequenced sample was glioma tissue, nonneoplastic brain tissue, or PBMCs (not recorded which). The TCR originated in a human donor with low-grade glioma or glioblastoma, undergoing nonglioma brain surgery, or in good health (not recorded which). CDR3: CASSAFLVSSYNEQFF. The CDR3 region has the DNA TGCGCCAGCAGCGCTTTTCTCGTTAGCTCCTACAATGAGCAGTTCTTC. Together with reference TRBV5-1 and TRBJ2-1, the CDR3 gives the full variable domain: KAGVTQTPRYLIKTRGQQVTLSCSPISGHRSVSWYQQTPGQGLQFLFEYFSETQRNKGNFPGRFSGRQFSNSRSEMNVSTLELGDSALYLCASSAFLVSSYNEQFFGPGTRLTVL.